This is a list of T cell receptor beta chains from one sample in a study of Ad26.COV2.S vaccination and SARS-CoV-2 variants. TCRdb's table, derived via immunoSEQ multiplex PCR, lists solely in-frame clones and lacks some. The sample holds some 340,000 clones, approximately 80% seen once. This material consisted of peripheral blood, taken in a trial of Ad26.COV2.S vaccine versus placebo. These receptors originate from a person aged 18-60 years who received the Ad26.COV2.S COVID-19 vaccine or a placebo. Each CDR3 is given without its conserved first and last residue.

j_gene: TRBJ2-7
v_gene: TRBV6-5
CDR3aa: ASTLRQGTYEQY

j_gene: TRBJ2-2
v_gene: TRBV6-5
CDR3aa: ASSYSPNTGELF

j_gene: TRBJ1-4
v_gene: TRBV6-6
CDR3aa: ASSYRRVTNEKLF

j_gene: TRBJ2-5
v_gene: TRBV5-1
CDR3aa: ASSEASGQETQY

j_gene: TRBJ1-2
v_gene: TRBV7-8
CDR3aa: ASSFRTGGEDGYT

j_gene: TRBJ2-7
v_gene: TRBV7-3
CDR3aa: ASSLGRSYEQY

j_gene: TRBJ2-7
v_gene: TRBV5-5
CDR3aa: ASSWTVPYEQY

j_gene: TRBJ2-3
v_gene: TRBV7-9
CDR3aa: ASSRMGGPTDTQY

j_gene: TRBJ1-6
v_gene: TRBV5-5
CDR3aa: ASSPTVSGGASPLH

j_gene: TRBJ1-1
v_gene: TRBV19
CDR3aa: ASSSQGVSNTEAF

j_gene: TRBJ1-5
v_gene: TRBV27
CDR3aa: ASRLGNQPQH

j_gene: TRBJ2-7
v_gene: TRBV5-1
CDR3aa: ASSLATGTETYEQY

j_gene: TRBJ1-2
v_gene: TRBV28
CDR3aa: ASTSGSLGYT

j_gene: TRBJ1-5
v_gene: TRBV7-9
CDR3aa: ASTEDRGQPQH

j_gene: TRBJ2-1
v_gene: TRBV5-1
CDR3aa: ASSLVTAHNEQF

j_gene: TRBJ2-3
v_gene: TRBV7-7
CDR3aa: ASSARTGTDTQY

j_gene: TRBJ2-2
v_gene: TRBV5-1
CDR3aa: ASKESRELNTGELF

j_gene: TRBJ1-2
v_gene: TRBV30
CDR3aa: AWGGYPTLNYGYT

j_gene: TRBJ1-6
v_gene: TRBV4-2
CDR3aa: ASSQVPTGRGSPLH

j_gene: TRBJ2-3
v_gene: TRBV2
CDR3aa: ASSADTQY

j_gene: TRBJ2-4
v_gene: TRBV30
CDR3aa: AWSAGQATKNIQY

j_gene: TRBJ1-2
v_gene: TRBV13
CDR3aa: ASSMQGATNYGYT

j_gene: TRBJ2-7
v_gene: TRBV5-1
CDR3aa: ASSSNRQVSEQY

j_gene: TRBJ1-4
v_gene: TRBV19
CDR3aa: ASSSGTEEKLF

j_gene: TRBJ2-3
v_gene: TRBV19
CDR3aa: ASGWTGSSTDTQY

j_gene: TRBJ2-7
v_gene: TRBV19
CDR3aa: ASRGLDTGTYEQY

j_gene: TRBJ2-3
v_gene: TRBV9
CDR3aa: ASSVAMGSTDTQY

j_gene: TRBJ2-1
v_gene: TRBV3-1/TRBV3-2
CDR3aa: ASSQDRENEQF